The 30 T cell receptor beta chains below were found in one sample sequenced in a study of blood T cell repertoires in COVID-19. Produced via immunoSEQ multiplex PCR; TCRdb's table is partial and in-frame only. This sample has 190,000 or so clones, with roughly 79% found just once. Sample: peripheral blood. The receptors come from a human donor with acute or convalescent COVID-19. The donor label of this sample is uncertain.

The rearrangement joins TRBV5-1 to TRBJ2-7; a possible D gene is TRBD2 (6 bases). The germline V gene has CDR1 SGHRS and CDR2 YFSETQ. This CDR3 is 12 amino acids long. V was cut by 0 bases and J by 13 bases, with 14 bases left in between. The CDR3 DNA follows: TGCGCCAGCAGCTTGGAGGGGTCGGGGGTTTACTTC. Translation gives CASSLEGSGVYF.

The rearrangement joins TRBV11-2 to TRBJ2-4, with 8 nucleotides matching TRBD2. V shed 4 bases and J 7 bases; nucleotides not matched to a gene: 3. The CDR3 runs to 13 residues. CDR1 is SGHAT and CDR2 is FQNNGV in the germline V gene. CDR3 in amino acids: CASSSSGGNIQYF. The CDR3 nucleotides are TGTGCCAGCAGCTCCAGCGGGGGTAACATTCAGTACTTC.

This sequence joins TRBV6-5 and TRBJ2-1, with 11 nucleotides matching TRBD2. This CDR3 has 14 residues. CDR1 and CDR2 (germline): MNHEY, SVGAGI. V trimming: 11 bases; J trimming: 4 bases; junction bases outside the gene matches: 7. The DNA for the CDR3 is TGTGCCGGGAAACTAGCGGGAGTATACAATGAGCAGTTCTTC. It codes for CAGKLAGVYNEQFF.

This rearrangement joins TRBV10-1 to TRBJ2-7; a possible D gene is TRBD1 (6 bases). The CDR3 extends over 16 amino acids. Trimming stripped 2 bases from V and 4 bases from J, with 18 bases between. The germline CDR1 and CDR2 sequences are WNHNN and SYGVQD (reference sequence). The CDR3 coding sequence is TGCGCCAGCAGTGAGCCACTCAGGGGAACAAAGTACGAGCAGTACTTC. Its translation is CASSEPLRGTKYEQYF.

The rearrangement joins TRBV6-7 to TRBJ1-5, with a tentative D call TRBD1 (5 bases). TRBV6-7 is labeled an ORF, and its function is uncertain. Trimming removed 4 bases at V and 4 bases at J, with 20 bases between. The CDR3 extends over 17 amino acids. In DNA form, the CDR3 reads TGTGCCAGCAGTTGGGGGGGACGAACCCGAAGGAATCAGCCCCAGCATTTT. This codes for CASSWGGRTRRNQPQHF.

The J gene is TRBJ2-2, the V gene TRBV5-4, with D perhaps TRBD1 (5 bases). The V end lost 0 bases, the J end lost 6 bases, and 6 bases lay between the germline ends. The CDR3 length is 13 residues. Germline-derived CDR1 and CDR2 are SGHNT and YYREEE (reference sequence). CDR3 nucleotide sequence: TGTGCCAGCAGCTTGGCAGGGCCCGGGGAGCTGTTTTTT. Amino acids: CASSLAGPGELFF. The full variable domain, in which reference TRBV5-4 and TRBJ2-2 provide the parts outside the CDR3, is ETGVTQSPTHLIKTRGQQVTLRCSSQSGHNTVSWYQQALGQGPQFIFQYYREEENGRGNFPPRFSGLQFPNYSSELNVNALELDDSALYLCASSLAGPGELFFGEGSRLTVL.

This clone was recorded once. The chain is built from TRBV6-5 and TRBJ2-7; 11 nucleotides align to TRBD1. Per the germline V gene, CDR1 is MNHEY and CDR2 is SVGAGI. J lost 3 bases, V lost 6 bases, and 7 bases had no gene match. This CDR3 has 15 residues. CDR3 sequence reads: CASRLRDRGIYEQYF. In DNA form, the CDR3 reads TGTGCCAGCAGACTACGGGACAGGGGGATCTACGAGCAGTACTTC.

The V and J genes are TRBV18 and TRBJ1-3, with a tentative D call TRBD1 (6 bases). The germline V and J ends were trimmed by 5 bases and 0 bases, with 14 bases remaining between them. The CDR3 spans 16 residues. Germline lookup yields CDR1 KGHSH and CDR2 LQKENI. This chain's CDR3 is CASSDSTGLSGNTIYF. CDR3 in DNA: TGTGCCAGCTCAGACTCGACAGGCCTCTCTGGAAACACCATATATTTT.

As DNA, the CDR3 is TGTGCCAGCAGCCAATCATACGGGGAGCAGTTCTTC. This encodes CASSQSYGEQFF. The V gene is TRBV3-1 (or the pseudogene TRBV3-2), the J gene TRBJ2-1, with no clear D. The V and J ends lost 2 bases and 10 bases respectively, with 9 bases between them. From germline, CDR1 is LGHDT and CDR2 YNNKEL (reference sequence). The CDR3 sequence is 12 residues long.

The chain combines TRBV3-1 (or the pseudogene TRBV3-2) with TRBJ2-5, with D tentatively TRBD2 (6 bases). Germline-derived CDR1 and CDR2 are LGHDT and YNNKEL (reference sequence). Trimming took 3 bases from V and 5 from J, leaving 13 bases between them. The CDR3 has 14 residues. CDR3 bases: TGTGCCAGCAGCCATGGAGGGGCACGCGAGACCCAGTACTTC. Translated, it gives CASSHGGARETQYF.

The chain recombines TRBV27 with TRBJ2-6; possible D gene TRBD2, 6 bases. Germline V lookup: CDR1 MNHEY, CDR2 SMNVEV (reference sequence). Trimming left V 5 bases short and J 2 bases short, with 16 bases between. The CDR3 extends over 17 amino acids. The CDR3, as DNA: TGTGCCAGCAGTCCCCGGGGCGGGGTGGCTGGGGCCAACGTCCTGACTTTC. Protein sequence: CASSPRGGVAGANVLTF.

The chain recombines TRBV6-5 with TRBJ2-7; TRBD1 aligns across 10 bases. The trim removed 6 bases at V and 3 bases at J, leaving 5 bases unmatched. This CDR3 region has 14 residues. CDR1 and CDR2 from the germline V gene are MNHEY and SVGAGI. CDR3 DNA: TGTGCCAGCAGGGGACAGGGGTTTATCTACGAGCAGTACTTC. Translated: CASRGQGFIYEQYF.

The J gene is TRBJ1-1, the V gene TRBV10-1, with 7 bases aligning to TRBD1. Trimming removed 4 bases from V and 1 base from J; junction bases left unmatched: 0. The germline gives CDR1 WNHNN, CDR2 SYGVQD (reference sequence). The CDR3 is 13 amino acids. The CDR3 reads CASSGQGNTEAFF. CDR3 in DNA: TGCGCCAGCAGTGGACAGGGGAACACTGAAGCTTTCTTT.

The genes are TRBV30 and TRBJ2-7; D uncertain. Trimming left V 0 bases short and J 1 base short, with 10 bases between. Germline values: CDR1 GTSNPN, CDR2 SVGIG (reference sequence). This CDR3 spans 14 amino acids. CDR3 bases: TGTGCCTGGAGTGTCCCAGGCAAGTCCTACGAGCAGTACTTC. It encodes CAWSVPGKSYEQYF.

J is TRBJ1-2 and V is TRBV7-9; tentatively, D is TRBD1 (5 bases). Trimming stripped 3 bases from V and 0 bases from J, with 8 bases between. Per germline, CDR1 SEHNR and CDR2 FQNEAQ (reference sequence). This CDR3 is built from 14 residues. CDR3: CASSLTAANYGYTF. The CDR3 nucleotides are TGTGCCAGCAGCTTGACAGCTGCTAACTATGGCTACACCTTC.

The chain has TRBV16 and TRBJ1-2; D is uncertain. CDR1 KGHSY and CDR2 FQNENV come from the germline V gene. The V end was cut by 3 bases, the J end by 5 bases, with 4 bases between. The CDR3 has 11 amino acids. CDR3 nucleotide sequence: TGTGCCAGCAGCCACGAGTATGGCTACACCTTC. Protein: CASSHEYGYTF.

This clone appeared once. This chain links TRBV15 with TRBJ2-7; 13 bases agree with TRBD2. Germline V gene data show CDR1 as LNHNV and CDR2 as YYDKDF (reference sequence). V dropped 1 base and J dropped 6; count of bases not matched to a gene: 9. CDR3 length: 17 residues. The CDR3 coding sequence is TGTGCCACCAGCAGAGGACTAGCGGGAGGTCGGTACTCCGAGCAGTACTTC. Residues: CATSRGLAGGRYSEQYF.

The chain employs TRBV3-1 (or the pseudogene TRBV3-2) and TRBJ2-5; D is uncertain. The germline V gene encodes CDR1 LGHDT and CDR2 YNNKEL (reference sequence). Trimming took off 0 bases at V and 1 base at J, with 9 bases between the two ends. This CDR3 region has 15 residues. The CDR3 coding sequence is TGTGCCAGCAGCCAAGACTGGGCCGTCCAAGAGACCCAGTACTTC. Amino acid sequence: CASSQDWAVQETQYF.

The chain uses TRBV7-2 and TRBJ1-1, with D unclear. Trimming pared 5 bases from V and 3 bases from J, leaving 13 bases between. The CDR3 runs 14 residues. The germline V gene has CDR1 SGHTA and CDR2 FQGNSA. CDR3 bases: TGTGCCAGCAGCCCAGTGACGGGTTACACTGAAGCTTTCTTT. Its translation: CASSPVTGYTEAFF.

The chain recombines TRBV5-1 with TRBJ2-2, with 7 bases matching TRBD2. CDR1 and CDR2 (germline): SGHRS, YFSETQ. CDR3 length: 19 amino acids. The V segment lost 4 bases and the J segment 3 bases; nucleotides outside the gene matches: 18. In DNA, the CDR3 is TGCGCCAGCAGCCCTGGGCCTAGCGGTAACACGGAACACACCGGGGAGCTGTTTTTT. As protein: CASSPGPSGNTEHTGELFF. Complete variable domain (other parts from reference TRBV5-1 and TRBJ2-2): KAGVTQTPRYLIKTRGQQVTLSCSPISGHRSVSWYQQTPGQGLQFLFEYFSETQRNKGNFPGRFSGRQFSNSRSEMNVSTLELGDSALYLCASSPGPSGNTEHTGELFFGEGSRLTVL.

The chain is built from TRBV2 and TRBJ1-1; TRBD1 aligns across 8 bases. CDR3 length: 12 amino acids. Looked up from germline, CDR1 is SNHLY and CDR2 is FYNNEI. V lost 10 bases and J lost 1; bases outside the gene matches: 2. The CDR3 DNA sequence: TGTGCCATTGGGACAGGGAACACTGAAGCTTTCTTT. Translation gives CAIGTGNTEAFF.

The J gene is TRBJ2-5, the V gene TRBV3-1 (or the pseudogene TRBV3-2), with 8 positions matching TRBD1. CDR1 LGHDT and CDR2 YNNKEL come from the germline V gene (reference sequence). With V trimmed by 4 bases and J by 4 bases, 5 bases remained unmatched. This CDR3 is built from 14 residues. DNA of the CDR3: TGTGCCAGCAGCCCAGGGGACAGGCGAGAGACCCAGTACTTC. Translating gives CASSPGDRRETQYF.

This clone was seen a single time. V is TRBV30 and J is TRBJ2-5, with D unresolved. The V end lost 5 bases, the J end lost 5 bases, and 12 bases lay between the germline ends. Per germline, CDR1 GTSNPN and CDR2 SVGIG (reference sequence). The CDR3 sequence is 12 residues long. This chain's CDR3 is CAWAPGEETQYF. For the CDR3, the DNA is TGTGCCTGGGCCCCGGGTGAGGAGACCCAGTACTTC.

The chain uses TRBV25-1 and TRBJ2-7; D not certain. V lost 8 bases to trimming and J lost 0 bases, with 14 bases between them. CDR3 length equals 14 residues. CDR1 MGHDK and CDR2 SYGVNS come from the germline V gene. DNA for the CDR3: TGTGCCAGCGGCTCCGGCGGCAGCTCCTACGAGCAGTACTTC. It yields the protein CASGSGGSSYEQYF.

CDR3 sequence: CSVEGGTGDYGYTF. The DNA of the CDR3 is TGCAGCGTTGAAGGGGGGACAGGGGACTATGGCTACACCTTC. The chain links TRBV29-1 to TRBJ1-2, with 10 bases identical to TRBD1. V trimming: 1 base; J trimming: 3 bases; junction bases outside the gene matches: 2. CDR1 and CDR2 (germline): SQVTM, ANQGSEA. CDR3 length: 14 residues.

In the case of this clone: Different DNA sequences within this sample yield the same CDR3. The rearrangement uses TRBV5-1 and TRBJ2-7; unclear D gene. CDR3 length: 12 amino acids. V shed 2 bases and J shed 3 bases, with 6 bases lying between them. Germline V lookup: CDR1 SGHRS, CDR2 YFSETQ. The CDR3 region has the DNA TGCGCCAGCAGCTTACCTAGCTACGAGCAGTACTTC. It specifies CASSLPSYEQYF.

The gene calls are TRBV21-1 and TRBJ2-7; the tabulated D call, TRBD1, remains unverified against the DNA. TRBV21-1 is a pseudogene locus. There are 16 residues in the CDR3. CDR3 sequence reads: CASSKVSRQGPYEQYF. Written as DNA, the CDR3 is TGTGCCAGCAGCAAAGTATCGCGACAGGGACCCTACGAGCAGTACTTC.

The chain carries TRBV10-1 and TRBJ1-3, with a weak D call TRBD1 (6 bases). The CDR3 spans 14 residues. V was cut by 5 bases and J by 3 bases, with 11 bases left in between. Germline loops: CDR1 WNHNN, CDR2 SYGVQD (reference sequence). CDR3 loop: CASSRGGHGNTIYF. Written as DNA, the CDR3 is TGCGCCAGCAGTCGAGGGGGACATGGAAACACCATATATTTT.

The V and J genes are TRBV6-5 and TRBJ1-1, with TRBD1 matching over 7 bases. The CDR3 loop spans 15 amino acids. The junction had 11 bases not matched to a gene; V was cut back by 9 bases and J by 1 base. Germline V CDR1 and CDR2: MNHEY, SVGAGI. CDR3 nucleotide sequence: TGTGCCAGTTATCCGGGGCAGGGGGGGAACACTGAAGCTTTCTTT. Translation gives CASYPGQGGNTEAFF.

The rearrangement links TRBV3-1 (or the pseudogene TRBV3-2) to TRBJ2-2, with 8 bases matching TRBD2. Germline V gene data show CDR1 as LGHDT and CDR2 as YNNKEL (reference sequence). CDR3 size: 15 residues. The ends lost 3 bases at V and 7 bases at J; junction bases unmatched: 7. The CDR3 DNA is TGTGCCAGCAGCCACCGGGAGGGGGAAGGCGGGGAGCTGTTTTTT. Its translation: CASSHREGEGGELFF.